This note documents a single T cell receptor (beta chain) sequence. The target antigen is unknown. Over several immunoSEQ plates, each subset's genomic DNA was distributed in even portions. The method was immunoSEQ multiplex PCR; TCRdb's version includes in-frame clones alone and lacks a portion of them. The sample consists of approximately 95,000 clones, about two thirds of them appearing once. This sample was taken from a study of shared clonotypes between healthy human individuals. Findings of the study overall: The sampled material consisted only of blood, and tissue repertoires are likely to differ. Having only a few donors restricted how much genetic and exposure-history diversity was captured.

CDR1 is SEHNR, CDR2 FQNEAQ, per germline (reference sequence). The CDR3 loop spans 14 amino acids. Sequences were obtained from memory CD8+ T cells sorted from blood. Described subset: CD45RO+ cells pooled with CCR7-negative TemRA cells. V and J are TRBV7-9 and TRBJ2-5, with D maybe TRBD1 (6 bases). The DNA end lines up better with TRBJ2-7; the J call may be wrong. The receptor was isolated from a man aged 25-45 years in good health. The CDR3 DNA reads TGTGCCAGCTCGGCCGACGGGACACCTTACGAGCAGTACTTC. Encoded protein: CASSADGTPYEQYF.